This T cell receptor beta chain stems from a study of cytomegalovirus exposure and HLA in healthy donors. Points from the study as a whole: With further analysis later on, most CMV-associated TCR beta chains appeared HLA-restricted.

In regard to this clone: No antigen is known for it.

Trimming pared 4 bases from V and 2 bases from J, leaving 15 bases between. CDR1 and CDR2 (germline): SGHRS, YFSETQ. CDR3 length equals 16 residues. The PCR had 60 Vbeta and 13 Jbeta primers. Method: immunoSEQ multiplex PCR; TCRdb's copy keeps in-frame clones and lacks some. The sample carries around 140,000 clones, 82% recorded once. The sequenced sample was PBMCs. This receptor was obtained from a male donor in good health and CMV-seronegative. The rearrangement uses TRBV5-1 and TRBJ2-2; weak D call: TRBD1 (5 bases). The CDR3 loop reads CASSILEGVNTGELFF. The CDR3 nucleotides read TGCGCCAGCAGCATCCTTGAAGGGGTAAACACCGGGGAGCTGTTTTTT.